Listed here is a single T cell receptor (beta chain). The repertoire was sequenced with immunoSEQ multiplex PCR; TCRdb's copy has only in-frame clones and lacks some. The data hold approximately 70,000 clones, with roughly 94% observed a single time. This entry is derived from a study of T cell changes during pregnancy in multiple sclerosis. The CDR3 is made up of 15 amino acids. V trimming: 1 base; J trimming: 4 bases; junction bases outside the gene matches: 6. Per the germline V gene, CDR1 is SGHVS and CDR2 is FNYEAQ. The clonotype comes from a female donor with multiple sclerosis, enrolled in a pregnancy study. The genes are TRBV7-6 and TRBJ1-1; 7 nucleotides agree with TRBD1. Specimen: CD4+ T cells from peripheral blood mononuclear cells, collected after pregnancy. CDR3 sequence reads: CASSLVDRVGTEAFF. CDR3 bases: TGTGCCAGCAGCTTAGTCGACAGGGTGGGCACTGAAGCTTTCTTT.